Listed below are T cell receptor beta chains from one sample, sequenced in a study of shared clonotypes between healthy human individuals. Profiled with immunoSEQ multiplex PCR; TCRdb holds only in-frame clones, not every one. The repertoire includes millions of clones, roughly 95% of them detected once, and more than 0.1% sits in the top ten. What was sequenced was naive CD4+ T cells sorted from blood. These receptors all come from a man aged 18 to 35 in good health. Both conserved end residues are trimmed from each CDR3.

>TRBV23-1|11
ASSQSRVGPQH
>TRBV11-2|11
ASSFPKGNTIY
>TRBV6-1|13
ASSDRSGTRDEQF
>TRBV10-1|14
ASSESKMGRADTQY
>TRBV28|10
ASSLFMPQQY
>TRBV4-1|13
ASSQVGGADHEQY
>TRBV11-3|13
ASSSRTGGSETQY
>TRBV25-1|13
ASSESGAGNTEAF
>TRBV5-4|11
ASSLYPTQAAF
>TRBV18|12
ASSPKQQANGYT
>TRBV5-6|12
ASSLDLRGETQY
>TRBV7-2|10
ASSADGRKQF
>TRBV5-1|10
ASSASGNTIY
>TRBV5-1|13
ASSSDSLVADTQY
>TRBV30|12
AWQAPGSGYEQY
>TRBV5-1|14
ASSLVMTYRTDTQY
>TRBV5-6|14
ASSLYGGVGTGELF
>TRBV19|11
ASSSERGYEQY